This T cell receptor beta chain originates from a study of identical twins. One entry per CDR3 protein, called by TCRdb with MiXCR from the 5' RACE reads. The sample yields about 900,000 distinct CDR3 sequences, about 12% seen once. This clonotype appeared once. This sample also belongs to another study, concerning yellow fever vaccine responses in identical twins.

Sequencing was performed on PBMCs. The receptor comes from a woman between 18 and 29 years old in good health.

CDR3 DNA sequence: TGCAGTGCTCCTTCGTCCCCCTATAGAGATACGCAGTATTTT. It yields the protein CSAPSSPYRDTQYF. The rearrangement uses TRBV20-1 and TRBJ2-3; D gene unclear. The CDR3 loop spans 14 amino acids. Between the trimmed V and J ends, which lost 5 bases and 5 bases, there was a span of 17 bases. Germline values: CDR1 DFQATT, CDR2 SNEGSKA (reference sequence).